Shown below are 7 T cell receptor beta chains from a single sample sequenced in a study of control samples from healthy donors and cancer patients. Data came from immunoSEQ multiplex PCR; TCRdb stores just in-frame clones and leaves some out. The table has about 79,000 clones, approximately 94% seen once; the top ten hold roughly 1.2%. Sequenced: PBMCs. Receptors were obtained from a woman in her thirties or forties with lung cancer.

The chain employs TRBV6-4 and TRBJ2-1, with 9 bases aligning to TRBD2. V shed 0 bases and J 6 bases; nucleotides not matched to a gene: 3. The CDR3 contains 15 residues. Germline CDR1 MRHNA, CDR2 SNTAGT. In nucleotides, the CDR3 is TGTGCCAGCAGTGACTCGGGCGGGGGGGCCAATGAGCAGTTCTTC. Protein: CASSDSGGGANEQFF.

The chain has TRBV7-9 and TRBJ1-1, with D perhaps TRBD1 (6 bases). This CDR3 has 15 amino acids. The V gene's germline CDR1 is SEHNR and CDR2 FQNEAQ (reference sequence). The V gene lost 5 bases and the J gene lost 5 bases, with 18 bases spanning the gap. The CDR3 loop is CASSLPGAPGTEAFF. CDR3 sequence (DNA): TGTGCCAGCAGCCTTCCAGGGGCCCCGGGGACTGAAGCTTTCTTT.

CDR3 protein: CASSEAVGSQPQHF. In DNA form, the CDR3 reads TGTGCCAGCAGTGAAGCGGTGGGAAGCCAGCCCCAGCATTTT. The V and J genes are TRBV6-1 and TRBJ1-5; D is undetermined. From germline, CDR1 is MNHNS and CDR2 SASEGT. The V and J ends lost 0 bases and 7 bases respectively, with 10 bases between them. The CDR3 length is 14 residues.

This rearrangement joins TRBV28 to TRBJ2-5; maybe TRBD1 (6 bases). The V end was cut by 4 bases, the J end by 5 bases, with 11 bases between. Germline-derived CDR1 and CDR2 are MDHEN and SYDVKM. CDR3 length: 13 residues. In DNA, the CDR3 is TGTGCCAGCAGTTGGGGGCTCCTCGAGACCCAGTACTTC. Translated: CASSWGLLETQYF.

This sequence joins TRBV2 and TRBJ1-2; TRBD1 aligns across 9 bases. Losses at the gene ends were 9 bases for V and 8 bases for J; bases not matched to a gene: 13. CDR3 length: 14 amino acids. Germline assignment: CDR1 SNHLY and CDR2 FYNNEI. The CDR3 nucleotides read TGTGCCAGTGCCTCCCGGGACAGGGTCGTCGGCTACACCTTC. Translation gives CASASRDRVVGYTF.

CDR3 nucleotide sequence: TGTGCCACCAGCAGAGCTAGCGGGGGGTCCTACAATGAGCAGTTCTTC. It codes for CATSRASGGSYNEQFF. The rearrangement links TRBV15 to TRBJ2-1, with 11 bases fitting TRBD2. This CDR3 contains 16 residues. The ends lost 1 base at V and 1 base at J; junction bases unmatched: 0. Germline V gene lookup returns CDR1 LNHNV and CDR2 YYDKDF (reference sequence).

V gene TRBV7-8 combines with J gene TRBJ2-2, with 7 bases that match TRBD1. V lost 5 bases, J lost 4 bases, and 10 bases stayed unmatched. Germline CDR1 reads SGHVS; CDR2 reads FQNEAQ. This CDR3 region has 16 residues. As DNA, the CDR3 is TGTGCCAGCAGCCTACGGGACAGAGACCCCACCGGGGAGCTGTTTTTT. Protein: CASSLRDRDPTGELFF. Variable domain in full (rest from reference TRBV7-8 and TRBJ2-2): GAGVSQSPRYKVAKRGQDVALRCDPISGHVSLFWYQQALGQGPEFLTYFQNEAQLDKSGLPSDRFFAERPEGSVSTLKIQRTQQEDSAVYLCASSLRDRDPTGELFFGEGSRLTVL.